The rows below give T cell receptor beta chains drawn from one sample of a study of human T cells and chemical hapten exposure. In TCRdb, the RACE reads were re-called with MiXCR into one record per CDR3 protein. Here the sample spans about 85,000 distinct CDR3 sequences, roughly 11% being singletons. Source: whole blood, taken in connection with sensitization to the hapten diphenylcyclopropenone (DPC). These TCRs come from a man aged 18 to 30 with alopecia areata. Some clones in this sample may be carry-over from other donors' samples. The CDR3 runs from the conserved cysteine through the conserved F or W. The order of the fields is CDR3 length, clone size, V gene, J gene, CDR3 protein. Some rows have no size entry. The others give once, few or many, or a class for an expanded clone.

11,-,TRBV29-1,TRBJ2-1,CSVDSGTGKFF
14,few,TRBV18,TRBJ1-5,CASSQSPSNQPQHF
15,-,TRBV7-3,TRBJ2-2,CASSLPGQGTGELFF
11,-,TRBV20-1,TRBJ1-2,CSADRDYGYTF
16,-,TRBV7-2,TRBJ1-3,CASSYPTGHSGNTIYF
12,few,TRBV5-4,TRBJ2-3,CASGEGTDTQYF
12,-,TRBV28,TRBJ2-1,CASSYSYNEQFF
14,few,TRBV6-5,TRBJ2-7,CASSYDGHQYEQYF
17,-,TRBV7-9,TRBJ2-1,CASSSLEAHGSYNEQFF
16,many,TRBV6-2/TRBV6-3,TRBJ1-4,CASSRGTGGVGEKLFF
15,few,TRBV6-6,TRBJ1-2,CASSTQGDSLYGYTF
12,few,TRBV11-2,TRBJ1-3,CASSLGGNTIYF
14,few,TRBV2,TRBJ2-1,CASSDRGLDNEQFF
14,many,TRBV18,TRBJ1-1,CASSPGGANTEAFF
16,many,TRBV7-3,TRBJ2-1,CASSRLAGGHDDEQFF
12,-,TRBV6-5,TRBJ1-1,CASSKGQGEAFF